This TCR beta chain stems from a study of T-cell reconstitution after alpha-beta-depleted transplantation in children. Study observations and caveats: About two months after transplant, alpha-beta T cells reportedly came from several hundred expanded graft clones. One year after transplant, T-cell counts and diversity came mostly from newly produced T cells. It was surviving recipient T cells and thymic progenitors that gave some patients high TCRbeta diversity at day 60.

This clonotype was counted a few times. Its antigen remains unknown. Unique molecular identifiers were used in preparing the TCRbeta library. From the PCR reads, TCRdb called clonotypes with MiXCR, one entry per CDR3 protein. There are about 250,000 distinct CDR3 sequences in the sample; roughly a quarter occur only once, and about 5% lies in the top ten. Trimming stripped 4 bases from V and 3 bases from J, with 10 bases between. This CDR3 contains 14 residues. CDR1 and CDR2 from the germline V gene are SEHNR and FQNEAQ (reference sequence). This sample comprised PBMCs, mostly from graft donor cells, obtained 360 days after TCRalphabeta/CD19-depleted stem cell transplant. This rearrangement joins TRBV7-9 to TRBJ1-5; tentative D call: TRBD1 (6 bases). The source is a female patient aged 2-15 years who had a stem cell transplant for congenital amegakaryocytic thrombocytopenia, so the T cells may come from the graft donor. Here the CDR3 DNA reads TGTGCCAGCAGCTACGCAGGGGACAATCAGCCCCAGCATTTT. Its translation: CASSYAGDNQPQHF.